The 5 T cell receptor beta chains listed next were all sequenced from one sample in a study of T-cell reconstitution after alpha-beta-depleted transplantation in children. TCRbeta library construction was performed incorporating unique molecular identifiers. TCRdb independently ran MiXCR on the PCR reads; one entry per CDR3 protein. The sample consists of tens of thousands of distinct CDR3 sequences, around 18% of them appearing once. Sequencing used PBMCs, mostly from graft donor cells, obtained 360 days after TCRalphabeta/CD19-depleted stem cell transplant. The source of these receptors is a male patient between 2 and 15 years old who had a stem cell transplant for acute lymphoblastic leukemia, so the T cells may come from the graft donor.

This clonotype is termed medium-sized. V and J are TRBV5-1 and TRBJ2-1; the match to TRBD2 covers 11 bases. Trimming took 1 base from V and 0 from J; bases not matched to a gene: 0. Germline V lookup: CDR1 SGHRS, CDR2 YFSETQ. CDR3 length: 16 amino acids. The CDR3 bases are TGCGCCAGCAGCTTGACTAGCGGGAGCTCCTACAATGAGCAGTTCTTC. This gives the protein CASSLTSGSSYNEQFF.

Only a few counts were recorded for this clonotype. The chain uses TRBV25-1 and TRBJ1-1, with D hard to call. Deletions cut 6 bases from V and 5 bases from J, with 7 bases between. CDR3 length equals 11 residues. CDR1 is MGHDK and CDR2 is SYGVNS in the germline V gene. The CDR3 DNA reads as TGTGCCAGCAGCTATTCTACTGAAGCTTTCTTT. Its protein product is CASSYSTEAFF.

V gene TRBV5-1 combines with J gene TRBJ2-7; the D call may be TRBD1 or TRBD2 (5 bases each). CDR1 and CDR2 from the germline V gene are SGHRS and YFSETQ. The germline V and J ends were trimmed by 4 bases and 1 base, with 15 bases remaining between them. The CDR3 runs to 15 residues. Written as DNA, the CDR3 is TGCGCCAGCAGCCATGGGACCCCGAGTTCCTACGAGCAGTACTTC. This sequence encodes CASSHGTPSSYEQYF.

The chain employs TRBV24-1 and TRBJ2-5, with TRBD2 matching over 12 bases. CDR3 length equals 18 residues. The V gene's germline CDR1 is KGHDR and CDR2 SFDVKD. The junction had 8 bases not matched to a gene; V was cut back by 3 bases and J by 1 base. CDR3 sequence reads: CATSDQGLAGTSQETQYF. The CDR3 nucleotides are TGTGCCACCAGTGATCAGGGACTAGCGGGTACCTCCCAAGAGACCCAGTACTTC.

This clonotype was seen a few times. This rearrangement joins TRBV24-1 to TRBJ2-1; D not resolved. Germline CDR1 and CDR2: KGHDR and SFDVKD. The CDR3 is 17 amino acids. The V end was cut by 2 bases, the J end by 0 bases, with 13 bases between. DNA of the CDR3: TGTGCCACCAGTGATTCAATCGGCCTGAGCTCCTACAATGAGCAGTTCTTC. Protein sequence: CATSDSIGLSSYNEQFF.